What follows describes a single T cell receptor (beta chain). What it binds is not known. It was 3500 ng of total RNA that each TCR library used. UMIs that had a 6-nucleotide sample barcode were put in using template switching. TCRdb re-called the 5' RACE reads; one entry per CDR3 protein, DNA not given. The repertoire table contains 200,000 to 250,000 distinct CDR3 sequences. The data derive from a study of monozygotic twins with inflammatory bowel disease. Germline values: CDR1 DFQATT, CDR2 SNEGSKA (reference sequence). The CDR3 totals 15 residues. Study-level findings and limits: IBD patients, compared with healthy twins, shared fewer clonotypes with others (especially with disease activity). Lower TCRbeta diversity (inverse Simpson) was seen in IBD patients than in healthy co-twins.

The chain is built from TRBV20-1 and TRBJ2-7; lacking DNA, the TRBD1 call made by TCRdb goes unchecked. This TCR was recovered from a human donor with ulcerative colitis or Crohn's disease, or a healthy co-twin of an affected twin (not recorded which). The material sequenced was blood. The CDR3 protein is CSARTTGTLSYEQYF.